The 15 T cell receptor beta chains given below trace back to one sample, sequenced in a study of regulatory T cells in long-lasting Graves disease. Arm-PCR of CDR3 regions and iRepertoire HTBI primers were used to build TCR beta libraries. TCRdb re-derived calls from the multiplex PCR reads in MiXCR, one entry per CDR3 protein. Here the sample spans 200,000 to 250,000 distinct CDR3 sequences, approximately 20% being singletons. Time point reported: newly diagnosed GD, antithyroid drugs for less than 3 months. With RNA extracted from PBMCs as input, the TCR library was made. The starting material was peripheral blood mononuclear cells (PBMCs), obtained at new diagnosis, from a patient treated with antithyroid drugs. The receptor source for this set is a female donor with Graves disease.

At least ten counts were recorded for this clonotype. V and J are TRBV2 and TRBJ1-5; 8 bases are a match to TRBD1. The ends lost 6 bases at V and 4 bases at J; junction bases unmatched: 8. The CDR3 is made up of 15 amino acids. In germline, CDR1 is SNHLY, CDR2 FYNNEI. The CDR3, as DNA: TGTGCCAGCAGCGAGGGACAGGTCATAAATCAGCCCCAGCATTTT. Its protein product is CASSEGQVINQPQHF.

This clonotype was seen a handful of times. The V call is TRBV5-4, the J call TRBJ1-2; possible D gene TRBD1, 6 bases. This CDR3 comprises 14 residues. The V end lost 4 bases, the J end lost 5 bases, and 15 bases lay between the germline ends. Germline CDR1 reads SGHNT; CDR2 reads YYREEE (reference sequence). The CDR3 here is CASSERTDRYGYTF. The CDR3 DNA is TGTGCCAGCAGCGAAAGGACAGATCGGTATGGCTACACCTTC.

This clonotype was found many times. This chain connects TRBV9 to TRBJ2-1; D not resolved. The CDR3 length is 13 residues. Germline lookup yields CDR1 SGDLS and CDR2 YYNGEE. V was cut by 3 bases and J by 3 bases, with 7 bases left in between. The CDR3: CASSAPGYNEQFF. The CDR3 bases are TGTGCCAGCAGCGCCCCGGGCTACAATGAGCAGTTCTTC.

This clonotype showed up many times. The chain has TRBV27 and TRBJ2-1; TRBD2 matches 12 bases. The trim removed 5 bases at V and 5 bases at J, leaving 10 bases unmatched. Germline CDR1 is MNHEY and CDR2 is SMNVEV (reference sequence). The CDR3 is made up of 17 amino acids. The CDR3 loop is CASSPRLAGGRDNEQFF. In DNA, the CDR3 is TGTGCCAGCAGTCCAAGGCTAGCGGGAGGGAGGGACAATGAGCAGTTCTTC.

Regarding this clonotype: A much larger clone is a single base away; this may be a read error. V is TRBV12-3 or TRBV12-4 and J is TRBJ1-3, with D unresolved. This CDR3 is built from 11 residues. DNA for the CDR3: TGTGCCGGCAGAACAATAAACACCATATATTTT. Translated, it gives CAGRTINTIYF.

Many counts were recorded for this clonotype. The chain links TRBV19 to TRBJ2-1; 11 nucleotides align to TRBD2. The CDR3 runs to 15 residues. Germline V CDR1 and CDR2: LNHDA, SQIVND (reference sequence). With 3 bases clipped from V and 3 bases from J, the junction kept 1 base outside the gene matches. CDR3 nucleotides: TGTGCCAGTAGTATTGGACTAGCGGGCTACAATGAGCAGTTCTTC. It encodes CASSIGLAGYNEQFF.

This clonotype was picked up many times. The chain joins TRBV28 to TRBJ2-2; D may match TRBD1 or TRBD2 (7 bases each). The CDR3 sequence is 17 residues long. The germline V gene encodes CDR1 MDHEN and CDR2 SYDVKM. V was clipped by 3 bases and J by 8 bases, with 22 bases between them. The CDR3 bases are TGTGCCAGCAGTTTCCCCCGTCGCAGGGGGGGTGAGGGGGAGCTGTTTTTT. It encodes CASSFPRRRGGEGELFF.

This clonotype was seen repeatedly, ten times or more. This chain links TRBV2 with TRBJ2-7; 9 nucleotides agree with TRBD2. In germline, CDR1 is SNHLY, CDR2 FYNNEI. CDR3 length: 13 residues. The trim removed 6 bases at V and 6 bases at J, leaving 6 bases unmatched. CDR3 in DNA: TGTGCCAGCAGCCTCGGGCGGGAGGGCGAGCAGTACTTC. Protein sequence: CASSLGREGEQYF.

This clonotype turned up a few times. The chain links TRBV19 to TRBJ2-4; 9 nucleotides agree with TRBD1. The CDR3 has 14 residues. CDR1 LNHDA and CDR2 SQIVND come from the germline V gene (reference sequence). V shed 9 bases and J 9 bases; nucleotides not matched to a gene: 12. CDR3 amino acids: CASSPGQGSRIQYF. The CDR3 region has the DNA TGTGCCAGCTCCCCCGGACAGGGGTCGCGCATTCAGTACTTC.

Many counts were recorded for this clonotype. The chain is built from TRBV18 and TRBJ1-1, with 10 nucleotides matching TRBD1. CDR1 and CDR2 (germline): KGHSH, LQKENI. CDR3 length: 16 amino acids. Trimming cost V 4 bases and J 1 base; bases outside gene matches: 6. As DNA, the CDR3 is TGTGCCAGCTCACGGGACAGGGGTTTTGGGAACACTGAAGCTTTCTTT. Its protein product is CASSRDRGFGNTEAFF.

This clonotype was counted ten times or more. The chain combines TRBV7-8 with TRBJ2-1, with 7 bases lining up with TRBD2. There are 15 residues in the CDR3. In germline, CDR1 is SGHVS, CDR2 FQNEAQ. Trimming removed 5 bases from V and 4 bases from J; junction bases left unmatched: 8. The CDR3 DNA reads as TGTGCCAGCAGCCCGACAGCGGGGACTTACAATGAGCAGTTCTTC. It is translated as CASSPTAGTYNEQFF.

This clonotype occurred many times. The J gene is TRBJ2-2, the V gene TRBV24-1; D possibly matches TRBD1 or TRBD2 (5 bases each). Looked up from germline, CDR1 is KGHDR and CDR2 is SFDVKD. V shed 3 bases and J shed 2 bases, with 12 bases lying between them. CDR3 length: 16 amino acids. Here the CDR3 DNA reads TGTGCCACCAGTGATCCTCGGGACGGTAACACCGGGGAGCTGTTTTTT. This translates into CATSDPRDGNTGELFF.

The sample holds many counts of this clonotype. This chain connects TRBV28 to TRBJ2-7, with 11 nucleotides matching TRBD2. The V and J ends lost 4 bases and 6 bases, in that order; junction bases with no gene match: 8. This CDR3 is built from 15 residues. Per germline, CDR1 MDHEN and CDR2 SYDVKM. CDR3 loop: CASSSETSGTLEQYF. CDR3 in DNA: TGTGCCAGCAGTTCTGAGACTAGCGGGACCCTCGAGCAGTACTTC.

This clonotype was recorded many times. The gene calls are TRBV14 and TRBJ1-1; perhaps TRBD1 as D (6 bases). Trimming stripped 6 bases from V and 7 bases from J, with 12 bases between. The CDR3 consists of 12 residues. Germline V gene sequence: CDR1 SGHDN, CDR2 FVKESK. In DNA form, the CDR3 reads TGTGCCAGCAGTCAATGGGACATTGAAGCTTTCTTT. This gives the protein CASSQWDIEAFF.

This clonotype occurred many times. This chain joins TRBV20-1 and TRBJ1-1; D might be TRBD1 (6 bases). This CDR3 comprises 16 residues. CDR1 and CDR2 from the germline V gene are DFQATT and SNEGSKA (reference sequence). The germline V and J ends were trimmed by 6 bases and 5 bases, with 25 bases remaining between them. The CDR3 protein is CSARPGGADLSTEAFF. The CDR3 DNA is TGCAGTGCCAGACCGGGGGGGGCCGACTTGAGTACTGAAGCTTTCTTT.